This note documents a single T cell receptor (beta chain) sequence. The antigen is unknown. These data come from a study of T cell responses to AZD1222 COVID-19 vaccine. The overall study: Pooling covered second doses at about 4 or about 12 weeks.

Study findings and constraints: Just a handful of AZD1222 recipients tested seropositive at baseline. White British people made up most donors, females outnumbered males, and clonal diversity was possibly underestimated. Spike-specific TCR breadth rose after two AZD1222 doses, and depth rose as well.

CDR3 length equals 15 residues. CDR1 MNHEY and CDR2 SMNVEV come from the germline V gene (reference sequence). The V and J ends lost 3 bases and 4 bases respectively, with 13 bases between them. Sequenced by immunoSEQ multiplex PCR; TCRdb stores in-frame clones only, minus some. The data show 150,000 or so clones, with 90% seen just once and 1.8% held by the top ten. Sequenced here: peripheral blood, sampled on day 0 of AZD1222 vaccination. This chain joins TRBV27 and TRBJ1-5; a possible D gene is TRBD1 (5 bases). The sequence was obtained from an adult in good health. The CDR3 bases are TGTGCCAGCAGTTTCGACTCGTCAGGGAATCAGCCCCAGCATTTT. Its protein is CASSFDSSGNQPQHF.